The entry below gives a single TCR beta chain sequence along with its context. As yet, its antigen is unknown. V was shortened by 5 bases and J by 1 base, with 14 bases between the two germline ends. Germline CDR1 and CDR2: SEHNR and FQNEAQ (reference sequence). There are 16 residues in the CDR3. The data stem from a study of shared clonotypes between healthy human individuals. About the study: The study used three CD4 naive, three CD4 memory, two CD8 naive and one CD8 memory plate per donor.

Study results and limitations: Clonotypes shared by all four donors outscored non-shared clonotypes in generation probability.

Participating donors were healthy, HIV-negative adults free of recent acute infections or vaccinations. Every one of the donors was a Caucasian adult that lived in Nashville, Tennessee. Some clones are missing from TCRdb's copy, which holds only in-frame ones; the method was immunoSEQ multiplex PCR. The table lists under 2,500,000 clones, around 95% of them singletons. The J gene is TRBJ2-2, the V gene TRBV7-9; D is perhaps TRBD2 (5 bases). The sample taken for sequencing was naive CD4+ T cells sorted from blood. The subset denotes: CD45RA+ positively selected. The TCR was taken from a man younger than 30 in good health. The CDR3 coding sequence is TGTGCCAGCAGCCCCACTAGTGCGGGGAACACCGGGGAGCTGTTTTTT. It codes for CASSPTSAGNTGELFF.